Listed here is a single TCR beta chain. The repertoire was sequenced with immunoSEQ multiplex PCR; TCRdb's copy has only in-frame clones and lacks some. This table holds some 77,000 clones, about 93% found once. The V end lost 3 bases, the J end lost 3 bases, and 11 bases lay between the germline ends. Per the germline V gene, CDR1 is WNHNN and CDR2 is SYGVQD (reference sequence). The CDR3 contains 14 residues. This record belongs to a study of OX40 agonist ivuxolimab in advanced cancers. Across the study: Patients assigned to dose escalation were diagnosed with hepatocellular carcinoma, melanoma, renal cell or head and neck cancer.

The chain has TRBV10-1 and TRBJ2-5; D tentatively reads TRBD1 or TRBD2 (5 bases each). Sequenced material: CD4+ or CD8+ T cells sorted from blood, taken in a trial of the OX40 agonist ivuxolimab. The clonotype originates from an adult with an advanced solid tumor such as melanoma, head and neck, liver or kidney cancer. The CDR3 spells CASSDTGAKETQYF. CDR3 nucleotide sequence: TGCGCCAGCAGTGATACCGGGGCTAAAGAGACCCAGTACTTC.